This TCR beta chain was found in a study of beta chain features in type 1 diabetes. Study-wide results and limits: In every one of the four CD4+ subsets, TCRB CDR3s were moderately but significantly shorter in Type 1 diabetes patients.

This clone was found a few times. Its antigen is still unknown. This CDR3 has 14 amino acids. Losses at the gene ends were 6 bases for V and 3 bases for J; bases not matched to a gene: 2. Germline V gene sequence: CDR1 SGHDN, CDR2 FVKESK. The isolated RNA, all of it, was reverse transcribed, so expressed TCRB transcripts were what got sequenced. Measured with immunoSEQ multiplex PCR; TCRdb has only the in-frame clones, and not every one. The sample lists about 150,000 clones, about a tenth seen once, with more than 0.45% in the top ten. This clonotype originated in a young man with type 1 diabetes. The sample comprised central memory CD4+ T cells from blood. V usage is TRBV14 and J usage is TRBJ1-4, with 9 bases identical to TRBD1. Here the CDR3 reads CASRRTGANEKLFF. The CDR3 region has the DNA TGTGCCAGCAGGAGGACAGGGGCTAATGAAAAACTGTTTTTT.